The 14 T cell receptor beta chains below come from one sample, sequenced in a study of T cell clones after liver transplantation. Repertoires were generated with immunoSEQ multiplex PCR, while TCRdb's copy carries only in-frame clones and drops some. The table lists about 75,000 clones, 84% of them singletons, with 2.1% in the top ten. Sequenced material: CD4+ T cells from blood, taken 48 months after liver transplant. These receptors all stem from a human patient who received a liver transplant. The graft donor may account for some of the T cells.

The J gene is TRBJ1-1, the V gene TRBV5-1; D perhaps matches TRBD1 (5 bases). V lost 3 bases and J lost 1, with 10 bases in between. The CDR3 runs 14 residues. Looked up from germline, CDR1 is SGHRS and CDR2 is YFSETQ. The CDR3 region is CASSSWGTNTEAFF. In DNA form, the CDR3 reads TGCGCCAGCAGCTCTTGGGGGACGAACACTGAAGCTTTCTTT.

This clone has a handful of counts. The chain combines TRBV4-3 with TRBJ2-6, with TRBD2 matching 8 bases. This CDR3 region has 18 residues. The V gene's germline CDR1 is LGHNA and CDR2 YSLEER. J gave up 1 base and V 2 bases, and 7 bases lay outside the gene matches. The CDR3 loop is CASSQSFSGASGANVLTF. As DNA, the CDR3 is TGCGCCAGCAGCCAATCGTTTAGCGGGGCGTCTGGGGCCAACGTCCTGACTTTC.

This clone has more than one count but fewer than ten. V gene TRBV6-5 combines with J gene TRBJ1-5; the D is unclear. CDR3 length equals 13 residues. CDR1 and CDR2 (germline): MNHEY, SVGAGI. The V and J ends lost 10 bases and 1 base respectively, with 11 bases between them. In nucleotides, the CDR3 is TGTGCCAATCCGCGAATCAGCAATCAGCCCCAGCATTTT. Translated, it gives CANPRISNQPQHF.

This chain's CDR3 is CASSRALSGANVLTF. The CDR3 DNA reads as TGTGCCAGCAGCCGTGCGCTCTCTGGGGCCAACGTCCTGACTTTC. V and J are TRBV27 and TRBJ2-6, with unresolved D. The CDR3 loop spans 15 amino acids. Trimming cost V 6 bases and J 0 bases, with 9 bases left between them. In germline, CDR1 is MNHEY, CDR2 SMNVEV (reference sequence).

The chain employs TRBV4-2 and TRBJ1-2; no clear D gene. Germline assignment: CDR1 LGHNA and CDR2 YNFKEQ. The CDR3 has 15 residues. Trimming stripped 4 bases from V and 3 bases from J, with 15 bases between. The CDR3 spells CASSPPFVVDYGYTF. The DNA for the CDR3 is TGTGCCAGCAGCCCTCCTTTTGTAGTCGACTATGGCTACACCTTC.

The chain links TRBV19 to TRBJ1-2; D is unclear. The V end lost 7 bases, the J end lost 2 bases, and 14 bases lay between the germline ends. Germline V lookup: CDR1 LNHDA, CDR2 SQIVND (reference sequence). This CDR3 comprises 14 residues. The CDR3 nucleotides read TGTGCCAGTATGGTCGGCCGGCCAAACTATGGCTACACCTTC. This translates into CASMVGRPNYGYTF.

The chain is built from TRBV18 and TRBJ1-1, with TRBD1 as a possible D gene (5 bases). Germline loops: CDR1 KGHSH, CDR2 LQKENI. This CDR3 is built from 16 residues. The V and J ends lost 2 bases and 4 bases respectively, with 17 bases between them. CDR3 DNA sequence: TGTGCCAGCTCACCAGTAAGGACGGGAAGGGGCACTGAAGCTTTCTTT. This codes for CASSPVRTGRGTEAFF.

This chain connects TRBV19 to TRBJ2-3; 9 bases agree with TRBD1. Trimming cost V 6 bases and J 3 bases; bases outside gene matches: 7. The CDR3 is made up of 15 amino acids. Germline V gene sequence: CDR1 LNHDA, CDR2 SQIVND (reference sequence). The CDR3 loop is CASSPTGGPTDTQYF. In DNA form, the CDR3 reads TGTGCCAGTAGCCCGACAGGGGGACCTACAGATACGCAGTATTTT. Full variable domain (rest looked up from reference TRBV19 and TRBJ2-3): DGGITQSPKYLFRKEGQNVTLSCEQNLNHDAMYWYRQDPGQGLRLIYYSQIVNDFQKGDIAEGYSVSREKKESFPLTVTSAQKNPTAFYLCASSPTGGPTDTQYFGPGTRLTVL.

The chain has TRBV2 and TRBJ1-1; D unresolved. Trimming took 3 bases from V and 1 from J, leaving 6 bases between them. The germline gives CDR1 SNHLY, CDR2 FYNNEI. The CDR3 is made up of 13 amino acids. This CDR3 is CASSEEGNTEAFF. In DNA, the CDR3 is TGTGCCAGCAGTGAGGAGGGGAACACTGAAGCTTTCTTT.

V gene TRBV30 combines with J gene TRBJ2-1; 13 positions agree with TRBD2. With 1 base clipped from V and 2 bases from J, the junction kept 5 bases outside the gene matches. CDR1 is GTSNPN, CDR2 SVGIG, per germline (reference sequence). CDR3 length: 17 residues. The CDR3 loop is CAWSARTSGRTYNEQFF. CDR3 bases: TGTGCCTGGAGTGCCCGGACTAGCGGGAGAACCTACAATGAGCAGTTCTTC.

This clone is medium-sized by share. The CDR3 DNA reads as TGTGCCAGTAGTAGGTCGGGGGACACTGAAGCTTTCTTT. This codes for CASSRSGDTEAFF. The rearrangement joins TRBV19 to TRBJ1-1; TRBD1 might be the D (5 bases). The CDR3 has 13 amino acids. V was pared by 4 bases and J by 3 bases, with 9 bases between. The germline V gene has CDR1 LNHDA and CDR2 SQIVND (reference sequence).

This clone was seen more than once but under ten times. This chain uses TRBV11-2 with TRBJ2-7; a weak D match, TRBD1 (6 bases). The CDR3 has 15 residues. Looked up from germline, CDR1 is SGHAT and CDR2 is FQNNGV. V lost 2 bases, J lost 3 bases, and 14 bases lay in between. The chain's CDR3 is CASSLLAKQGYEQYF. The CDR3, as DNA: TGTGCCAGCAGCTTATTGGCGAAACAGGGCTACGAGCAGTACTTC.

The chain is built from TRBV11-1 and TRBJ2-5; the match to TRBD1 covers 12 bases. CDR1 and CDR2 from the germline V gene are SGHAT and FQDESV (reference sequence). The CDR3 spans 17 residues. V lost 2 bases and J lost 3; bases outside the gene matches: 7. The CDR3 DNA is TGTGCCAGCAGCTTACCCGGGACAGGGGGCGGGAAAGAGACCCAGTACTTC. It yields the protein CASSLPGTGGGKETQYF.

The CDR3 sequence is CASSSVGWGSYNEQFF. CDR3 sequence (DNA): TGCGCCAGCAGCTCGGTGGGGTGGGGCTCCTACAATGAGCAGTTCTTC. The V gene is TRBV5-1, the J gene TRBJ2-1; D is unclear. Germline loops: CDR1 SGHRS, CDR2 YFSETQ. This CDR3 comprises 16 residues. V lost 3 bases and J 0 bases, leaving 13 bases between the germline ends. The full variable domain, with the rest looked up from reference TRBV5-1 and TRBJ2-1, is KAGVTQTPRYLIKTRGQQVTLSCSPISGHRSVSWYQQTPGQGLQFLFEYFSETQRNKGNFPGRFSGRQFSNSRSEMNVSTLELGDSALYLCASSSVGWGSYNEQFFGPGTRLTVL.